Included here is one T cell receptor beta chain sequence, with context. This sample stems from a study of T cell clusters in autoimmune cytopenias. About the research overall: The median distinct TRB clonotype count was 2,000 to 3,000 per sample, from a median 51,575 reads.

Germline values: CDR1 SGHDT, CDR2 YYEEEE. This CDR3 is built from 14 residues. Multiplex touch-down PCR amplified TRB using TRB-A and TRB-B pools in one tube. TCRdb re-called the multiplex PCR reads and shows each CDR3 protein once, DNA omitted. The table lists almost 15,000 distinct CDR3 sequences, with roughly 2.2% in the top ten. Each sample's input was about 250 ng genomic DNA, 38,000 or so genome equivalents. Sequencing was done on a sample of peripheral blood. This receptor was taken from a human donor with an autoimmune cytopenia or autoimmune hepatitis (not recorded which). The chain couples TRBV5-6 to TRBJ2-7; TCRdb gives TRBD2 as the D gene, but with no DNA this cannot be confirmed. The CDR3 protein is CASSSIGSGDEQYF. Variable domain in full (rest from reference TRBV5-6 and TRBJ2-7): DAGVTQSPTHLIKTRGQQVTLRCSPKSGHDTVSWYQQALGQGPQFIFQYYEEEERQRGNFPDRFSGHQFPNYSSELNVNALLLGDSALYLCASSSIGSGDEQYFGPGTRLTVT.